The present TCR beta chain was sequenced within a study of blood T cell repertoires in COVID-19. About the study: Spain, Italy and the United States supplied samples that represented acute and convalescent COVID-19. T cells, B-cell-depleted T cells, or PBMCs supplied cDNA or gDNA.

The table came from immunoSEQ multiplex PCR; TCRdb's copy has only in-frame clones and leaves some out. Here the sample spans approximately 240,000 clones, 70% to 90% being singletons. The CDR3 contains 16 residues. V shed 4 bases and J 5 bases; nucleotides not matched to a gene: 10. Germline CDR1 LGHNA, CDR2 YNFKEQ. Sample: peripheral blood. This clonotype originated in a woman between 18 and 29 years old who had recovered from COVID-19. This chain links TRBV4-2 with TRBJ2-3, with 9 bases that match TRBD1. CDR3 nucleotide sequence: TGTGCCAGCAGCCTCACCGGGACAGGGACGATAGATACGCAGTATTTT. Amino acids: CASSLTGTGTIDTQYF.